This TCR beta chain was captured by sequencing in a study of blood T cells in healthy people across ages. Together with a sample-barcoded 5' primer, a J-beta primer mix was included in a second PCR lasting about 7 to 11 cycles. TCRdb recomputed calls from the 5' RACE reads with MiXCR, one row per CDR3 protein. The data show around 1.5 million distinct CDR3 sequences, about 31% seen once. This clonotype was detected many times. V was trimmed by 6 bases and J by 4 bases, leaving 6 bases between them. The CDR3 consists of 11 residues. CDR1 and CDR2 (germline): MNHEY, SVGEGT. The chain has TRBV6-2 or TRBV6-3 and TRBJ1-2, with no clear D. Sequencing was done on a sample of blood. This TCR came from a woman aged 25 to 45 in good health. The CDR3 region has the DNA TGTGCCAGCAGCGCCCTCTATGGCTACACCTTC. It is translated as CASSALYGYTF.